This T cell receptor beta chain was captured by sequencing in a study of human T cells and chemical hapten exposure. Study-wide points: Clustering by CDR3 similarity yielded significantly more large clusters from expanded TCRs than controls. After DPC sensitization, TCRs above 1 in 1000 frequency showed no change. Alopecia affected the donors, so their immune response may differ from healthy people's.

TCRdb redid the calling of the RACE reads with MiXCR, one entry per CDR3 protein. The sample has over 65,000 distinct CDR3 sequences, approximately 12% seen once; the top ten hold roughly 4.2%. V lost 5 bases, J lost 5 bases, and 10 bases stayed unmatched. Germline lookup yields CDR1 MDHEN and CDR2 SYDVKM. The CDR3 covers 15 residues. This sample's time point: patch test 1, 2 weeks after DPC sensitization. Treatment described: therapeutic diphenylcyclopropenone sensitization with weekly scalp DPC. This clonotype has ten or more counts. The antigen remains unidentified. The sequences come from whole blood, collected in connection with sensitization to the hapten diphenylcyclopropenone (DPC). The sequence came from a woman aged 50 to 60 with alopecia areata. Some clones in this sample may be carry-over from other donors' samples. The chain joins TRBV28 to TRBJ2-7; 9 nucleotides align to TRBD1. As DNA, the CDR3 is TGTGCCAGCAGTCCGTTCCGGGACAGGGATAACGAGCAGTACTTC. It specifies CASSPFRDRDNEQYF. Combining the CDR3 with reference TRBV28 and TRBJ2-7 gives the whole variable domain DVKVTQSSRYLVKRTGEKVFLECVQDMDHENMFWYRQDPGLGLRLIYFSYDVKMKEKGDIPEGYSVSREKKERFSLILESASTNQTSMYLCASSPFRDRDNEQYFGPGTRLTVT.